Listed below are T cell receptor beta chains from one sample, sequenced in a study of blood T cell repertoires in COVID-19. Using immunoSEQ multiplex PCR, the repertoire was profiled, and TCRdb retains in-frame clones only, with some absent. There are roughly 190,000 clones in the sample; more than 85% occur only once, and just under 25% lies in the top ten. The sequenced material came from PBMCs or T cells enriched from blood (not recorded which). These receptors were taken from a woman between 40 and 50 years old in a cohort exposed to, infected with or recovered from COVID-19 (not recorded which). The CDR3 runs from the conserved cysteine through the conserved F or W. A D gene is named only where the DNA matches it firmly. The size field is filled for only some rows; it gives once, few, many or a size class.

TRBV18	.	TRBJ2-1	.	TGTGCCAGCTCACGGGGGGAGCGGGCCTACAATGAGCAGTTCTTC	CASSRGERAYNEQFF
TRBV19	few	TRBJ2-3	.	TGTGCCAGTCAAGGACTGATTAGCACAGATACGCAGTATTTT	CASQGLISTDTQYF
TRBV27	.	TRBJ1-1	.	TGTGCCAGCAGTTCCTCCGGGGGTACGACTTTCTTT	CASSSSGGTTFF
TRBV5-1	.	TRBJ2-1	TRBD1	TGCGCCAGCAGCTCAAGACAGGGATCCTACAATGAGCAGTTCTTC	CASSSRQGSYNEQFF
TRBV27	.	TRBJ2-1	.	TGTGCCAGCAAAGAAACGAGCTCCTACAATGAGCAGTTCTTC	CASKETSSYNEQFF
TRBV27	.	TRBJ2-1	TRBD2	TGTGCCAGCAGTTACGGTAGCGGGGGGGGAAATGAGCAGTTCTTC	CASSYGSGGGNEQFF
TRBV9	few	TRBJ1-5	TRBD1	TGTGCCAGCAGCCTCCGGACAGGGCTTAGCAATCAGCCCCAGCATTTT	CASSLRTGLSNQPQHF
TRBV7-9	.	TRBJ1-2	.	TGTGCCAGCAGCACGTCAGGCTTAGCTAACTATGGCTACACCTTC	CASSTSGLANYGYTF
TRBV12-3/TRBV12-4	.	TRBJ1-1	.	TGTGCCAGCAGTTTTATCACAGAAGCTTTCTTT	CASSFITEAFF
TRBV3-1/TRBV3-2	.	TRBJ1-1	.	TGTGCCAGCAGCCAAGAGCTGCGGGAGGTGAACACTGAAGCTTTCTTT	CASSQELREVNTEAFF
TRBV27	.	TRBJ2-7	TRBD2	TGTGCCAGCAGTTTAAGGGGACTAGCGGGAGACGAGCAGTACTTC	CASSLRGLAGDEQYF
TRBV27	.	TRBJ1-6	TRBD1	TGTGCCAGCAGTTTATCGTCGGACAGGGGTAATTCACCCCTCCACTTT	CASSLSSDRGNSPLHF
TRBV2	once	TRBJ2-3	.	TGTGCCAGCGAAGTAGCGAAAGCTAGCACAGATACGCAGTATTTT	CASEVAKASTDTQYF
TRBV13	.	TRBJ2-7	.	TGTGCCAGCAGCTTGGCTAGCTACGAGCAGTACTTC	CASSLASYEQYF
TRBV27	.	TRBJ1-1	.	TGTGCCAGCCATGCGGGGGACCCCGACACTGAAGCTTTCTTT	CASHAGDPDTEAFF
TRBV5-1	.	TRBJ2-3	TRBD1	TGCGCCAGCAGCCCGAGGGACAGTTTAGCAGATACGCAGTATTTT	CASSPRDSLADTQYF
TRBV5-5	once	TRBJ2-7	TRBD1	TGTGCCAGCAGCTGGGGGGTGGGACAGGGGGCCCACGAGCAGTACTTC	CASSWGVGQGAHEQYF
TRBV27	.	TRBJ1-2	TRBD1	TGTGCCACCTTATCCAGGGGGCGGCCTAACTATGGCTACACCTTC	CATLSRGRPNYGYTF
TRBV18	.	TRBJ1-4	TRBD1	TGTGCCAGCTCACGAGGACAGGCCGGGGATGAAAAACTGTTTTTT	CASSRGQAGDEKLFF
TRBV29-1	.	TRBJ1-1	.	TGCAGCGTTGAAGCCTGGGCCGCGGACCAGCGGATGAACACTGAAGCTTTCTTT	CSVEAWAADQRMNTEAFF
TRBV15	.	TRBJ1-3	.	TGTGCCACCAGCATAGACTCTCGCTCTGGAAACACCATATATTTT	CATSIDSRSGNTIYF
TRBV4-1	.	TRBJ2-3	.	TGCGCCAGCAGCCAAGATCCCGCGGGACTCACAGATACGCAGTATTTT	CASSQDPAGLTDTQYF
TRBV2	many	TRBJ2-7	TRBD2	TGTGCCAGCAGCTATAACCTAGCGGGAGGGATCTACGAGCAGTACTTC	CASSYNLAGGIYEQYF
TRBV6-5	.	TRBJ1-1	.	TGTGCCAGCAGTATCACGGGAGGGGGAACTGAAGCTTTCTTT	CASSITGGGTEAFF
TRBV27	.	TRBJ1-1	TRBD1	TGTGCCAGCAGTTCTCGACCGGGACAGGGCCCCGAAGCTTTCTTT	CASSSRPGQGPEAFF
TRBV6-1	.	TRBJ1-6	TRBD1	TGTGCCAGCAGTGAACGGGACAGCCGCTCCTATAATTCACCCCTCCACTTT	CASSERDSRSYNSPLHF
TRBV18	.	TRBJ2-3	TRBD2	TGTGCCAGCTCAAGGTCCAACGGGGAGGGACCAGATACGCAGTATTTT	CASSRSNGEGPDTQYF
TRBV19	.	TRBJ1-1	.	TGTGCCAGTACCCTGGGCCAGTCGAACACTGAAGCTTTCTTT	CASTLGQSNTEAFF
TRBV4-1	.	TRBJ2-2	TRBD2	TGCGCCAGCAGCCAACCCACTAGCGGAGGTAACACCGGGGAGCTGTTTTTT	CASSQPTSGGNTGELFF
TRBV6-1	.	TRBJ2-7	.	TGTGCCAGCAGTGAATCGATAGGGCAGGGCCACGAGCAGTACTTC	CASSESIGQGHEQYF
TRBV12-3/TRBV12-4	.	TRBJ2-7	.	TGTGCCAGCAGTCTGAGCGTAGGGGTCGTGCCGTACTTC	CASSLSVGVVPYF
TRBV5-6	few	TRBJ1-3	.	TGTGCCAGCAGCTTGGGGGCTTCCGGAAACACCATATATTTT	CASSLGASGNTIYF
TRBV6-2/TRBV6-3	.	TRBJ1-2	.	TGTGCCAGCAGTTACTCCAGGGAGGCTAACTATGGCTACACCTTC	CASSYSREANYGYTF
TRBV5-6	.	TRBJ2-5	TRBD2	TGTGCCAGCAGCTTCTGGACTAGCGGGGGCAGGAAGACCCAGTACTTC	CASSFWTSGGRKTQYF
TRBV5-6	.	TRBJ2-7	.	TGTGCCAGCAGCTTGGGTACAGGCGCTTACTCCTACGAGCAGTACTTC	CASSLGTGAYSYEQYF
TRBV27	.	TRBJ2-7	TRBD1	TGTGCCAGCAGTTCCCGACAGGGGAGCGAGCAGTACTTC	CASSSRQGSEQYF
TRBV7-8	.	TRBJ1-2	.	TGTGCCAGCAGCACTAGGTCCCAACCCAACGGGGATGGCTACACCTTC	CASSTRSQPNGDGYTF
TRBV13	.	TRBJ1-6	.	TGTGCCAGCAGCTTGGGGAGGGGGAATTCACCCCTCCACTTT	CASSLGRGNSPLHF
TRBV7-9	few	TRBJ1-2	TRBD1	TGTGCCAGCAGTAGGGACAGCCAAAGGGGCTATGGCTACACCTTC	CASSRDSQRGYGYTF
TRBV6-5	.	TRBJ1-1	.	TGTGCCAGCAGTTACTCGAGGAGGGGGGGCACTGAAGCTTTCTTT	CASSYSRRGGTEAFF
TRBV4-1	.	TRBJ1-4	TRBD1	TGCGCCAGCAGCCAAAGGCCCGGGGACAGGGTAGGTGAAAAACTGTTTTTT	CASSQRPGDRVGEKLFF